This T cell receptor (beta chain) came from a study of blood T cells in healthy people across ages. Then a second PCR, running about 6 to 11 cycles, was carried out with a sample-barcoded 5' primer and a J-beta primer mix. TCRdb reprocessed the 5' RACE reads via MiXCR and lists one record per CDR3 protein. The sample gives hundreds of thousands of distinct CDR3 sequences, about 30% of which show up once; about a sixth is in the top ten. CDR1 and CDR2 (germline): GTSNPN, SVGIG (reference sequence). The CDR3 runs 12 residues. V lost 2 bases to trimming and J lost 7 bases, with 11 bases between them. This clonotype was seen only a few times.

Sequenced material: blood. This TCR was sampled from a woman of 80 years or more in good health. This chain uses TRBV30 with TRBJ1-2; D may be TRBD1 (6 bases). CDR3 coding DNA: TGTGCCTGGAGTAGAGGGGGAAGTGGCTACACCTTC. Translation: CAWSRGGSGYTF. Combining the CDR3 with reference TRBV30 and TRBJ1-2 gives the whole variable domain SQTIHQWPATLVQPVGSPLSLECTVEGTSNPNLYWYRQAAGRGLQLLFYSVGIGQISSEVPQNLSASRPQDRQFILSSKKLLLSDSGFYLCAWSRGGSGYTFGSGTRLTVV.